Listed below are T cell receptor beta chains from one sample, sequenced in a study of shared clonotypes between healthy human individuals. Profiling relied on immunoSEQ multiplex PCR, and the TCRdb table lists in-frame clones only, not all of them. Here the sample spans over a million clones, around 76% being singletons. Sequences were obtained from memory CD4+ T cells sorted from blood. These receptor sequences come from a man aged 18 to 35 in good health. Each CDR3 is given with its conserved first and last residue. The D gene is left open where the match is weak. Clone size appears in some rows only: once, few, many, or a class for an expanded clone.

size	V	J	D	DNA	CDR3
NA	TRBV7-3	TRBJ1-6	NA	TGTGCCAGCAGCTTAACGGGATGGGGATCACCCCTCCACTTT	CASSLTGWGSPLHF
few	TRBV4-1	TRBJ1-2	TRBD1	TGCGCCAGCAGCACTCGGACAGGGGTGGACTATGGCTACACCTTC	CASSTRTGVDYGYTF
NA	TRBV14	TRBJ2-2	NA	TGTGCCAGCAGCCAAGTAGGGGGAGCCACCGGGGAGCTGTTTTTT	CASSQVGGATGELFF
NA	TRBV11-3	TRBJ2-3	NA	TGTGCCAGCAGCGGGGACTTTAGCGATACGCAGTATTTT	CASSGDFSDTQYF
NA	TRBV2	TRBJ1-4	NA	TGTGCCAGCAGTCAGGCCCCTTTTCCCGAAAAACTGTTTTTT	CASSQAPFPEKLFF
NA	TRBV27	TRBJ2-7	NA	TGTGCCACCCGGAGGCGGCAGAGCTCCTACGAGCAGTACTTC	CATRRRQSSYEQYF
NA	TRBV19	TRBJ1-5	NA	TGTGCCAGCGGGGAGGGGTATAATCAGCCCCAGCATTTT	CASGEGYNQPQHF
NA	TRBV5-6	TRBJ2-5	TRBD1	TGTGCCAGCACCAATCAAAGGGGGCGAGAGACCCAGTACTTC	CASTNQRGRETQYF
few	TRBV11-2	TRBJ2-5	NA	TGTGCCAGCAGCTTAGCGGGGGGCAGGAAGGAGACCCAGTACTTC	CASSLAGGRKETQYF
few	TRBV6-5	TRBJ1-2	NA	TGTGCCAGCAGTTATAGGGGGGGGTATGGCTACACCTTC	CASSYRGGYGYTF
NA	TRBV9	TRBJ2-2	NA	TGTGCCAGCAGCGATGGAGCGGAACCGAACACCGGGGAGCTGTTTTTT	CASSDGAEPNTGELFF
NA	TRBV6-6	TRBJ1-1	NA	TGTGCCACCTCCCCAATTCCGAACACTGAAGCTTTCTTT	CATSPIPNTEAFF
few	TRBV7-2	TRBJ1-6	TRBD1	TGTGCCAGCAGCTTCGGGACAGCCTATAATTCACCCCTCCACTTT	CASSFGTAYNSPLHF
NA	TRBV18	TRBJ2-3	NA	TGTGCCAGCTCTCCTTTAGCTAGCACAGATACGCAGTATTTT	CASSPLASTDTQYF
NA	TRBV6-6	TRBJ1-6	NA	TGTGCCAGCTGTGGCAGGGGAACTTCACCCCTCCACTTT	CASCGRGTSPLHF
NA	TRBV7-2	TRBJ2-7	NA	TGTGCCAGCAGCTTAGTTGGAGGAAACTCCTACGAGCAGTACTTC	CASSLVGGNSYEQYF
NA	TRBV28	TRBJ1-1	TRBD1	TGTGCCAGCCTTAGGAGGGGGCCGAGGAGCACTGAAGCTTTCTTT	CASLRRGPRSTEAFF
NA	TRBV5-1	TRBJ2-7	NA	TGCGCCAGCAGCTTGGTAGCTTACGAGCAGTACTTC	CASSLVAYEQYF
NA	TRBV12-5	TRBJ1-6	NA	TGTGCTAGTGGCATGGCGGGCCAGCGTATTTATTCACCCCTCCACTTT	CASGMAGQRIYSPLHF
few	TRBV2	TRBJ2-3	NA	TGTGCCAGCAGTGAACCGGGGCCAGATACGCAGTATTTT	CASSEPGPDTQYF
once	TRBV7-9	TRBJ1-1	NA	TGTGCCAGCAGCCCCCTAGGCGGAGGGAACACTGAAGCTTTCTTT	CASSPLGGGNTEAFF
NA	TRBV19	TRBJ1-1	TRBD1	TGTGCCAGTAGGGACAGGGGGCTTGAGGCTTTCTTT	CASRDRGLEAFF
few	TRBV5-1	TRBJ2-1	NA	TGCGCCAGCAGCTTGTCAGGAGACCCACTCTACAATGAGCAGTTCTTC	CASSLSGDPLYNEQFF
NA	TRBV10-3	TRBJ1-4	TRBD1	TGTGCCACCAGACCCCAAGCGGGACAGGGAAATGAAAAACTGTTTTTT	CATRPQAGQGNEKLFF
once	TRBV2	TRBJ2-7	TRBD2	TGTGCCAGCAGGAGGGGCGTACTAGCGGAGCCCTACGAGCAGTACTTC	CASRRGVLAEPYEQYF
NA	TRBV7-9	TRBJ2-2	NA	TGTGCCAGCAGCATACGGACCGGAGGGACCGGGGAGCTGTTTTTT	CASSIRTGGTGELFF
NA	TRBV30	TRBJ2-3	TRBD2	TGTGCCTGGAGCGTTGCGCTAGCGGGAGCGAGGGATACGCAGTATTTT	CAWSVALAGARDTQYF
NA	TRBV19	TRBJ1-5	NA	TGTGCCAGTAGTAGCCGTTCCGTTTATAGCAATCAGCCCCAGCATTTT	CASSSRSVYSNQPQHF
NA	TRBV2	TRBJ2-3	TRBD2	TGTGCCAGCAGCAAAATAGCGGGGGAGGCAGATACGCAGTATTTT	CASSKIAGEADTQYF
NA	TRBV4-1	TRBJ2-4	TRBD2	TGCGCCAGCAGCCAAGACACGGGGGAGGCTAGCGGTTTAGCCAAAAACATTCAGTACTTC	CASSQDTGEASGLAKNIQYF
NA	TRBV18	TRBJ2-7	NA	TGTGCCAGCTCATACACGAGTTGGGAGCAGTACTTC	CASSYTSWEQYF
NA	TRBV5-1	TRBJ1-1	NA	TGCGCCAGCAGCCCCCGGGTAGGGGCGCGAGGGGCTTTCTTT	CASSPRVGARGAFF
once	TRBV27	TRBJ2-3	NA	TGTGCCAGCAGTTTATCTTCTCGATGGGCAGATACGCAGTATTTT	CASSLSSRWADTQYF
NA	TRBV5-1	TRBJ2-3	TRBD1	TGCGCCAGCAGCACGGGACAGGACACAGATACGCAGTATTTT	CASSTGQDTDTQYF
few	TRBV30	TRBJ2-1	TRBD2	TGTGCCTGGAGTCAGGGATCGCGGGGGAGGGGTCGCGAGCAGTTCTTC	CAWSQGSRGRGREQFF
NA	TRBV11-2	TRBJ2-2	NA	TGTGCCAGCAGCCAGAGGGGCCCGACGGCCGGGGAGCTGTTTTTT	CASSQRGPTAGELFF
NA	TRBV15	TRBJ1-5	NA	TGTGCCACCGGGGTTGGGGGGGCCAGCAATCAGCCCCAGCATTTT	CATGVGGASNQPQHF
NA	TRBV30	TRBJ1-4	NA	TGTGCCTGCCTGGGCGCGCGGGGGCAAGAGGAAAAACTGTTTTTT	CACLGARGQEEKLFF
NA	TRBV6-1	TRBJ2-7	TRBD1	TGTGCCACCAGGACAGGGCTTGAGTCCTACGAGCAGTACTTC	CATRTGLESYEQYF
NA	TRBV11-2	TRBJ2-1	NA	TGTGCCAGCAGCTTAACTCGGGCAGACTACAATGAGCAGTTCTTC	CASSLTRADYNEQFF
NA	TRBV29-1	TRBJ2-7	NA	TGCAGCGTTGAAGGGGGAGGGGGACTCTGCCCCGAGCAGTACTTC	CSVEGGGGLCPEQYF
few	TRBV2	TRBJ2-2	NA	TGTGCCAGCAGGTCAGAGAAAAGCACCGGGGAGCTGTTTTTT	CASRSEKSTGELFF
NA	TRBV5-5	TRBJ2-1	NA	TGTGCCAGCAGCTCACCCCGACAGGGAGGCAATGAGCAGTTCTTC	CASSSPRQGGNEQFF
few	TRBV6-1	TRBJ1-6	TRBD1	TGTGCCAGCAGTGAAAGGACAGGGCCTCCGGATTCACCCCTCCACTTT	CASSERTGPPDSPLHF
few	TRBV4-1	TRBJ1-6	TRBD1	TGCGCCAGTCAAGGAGGGGGCGCGCATAATTCACCCCTCCACTTT	CASQGGGAHNSPLHF
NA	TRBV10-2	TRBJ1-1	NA	TGCGCCAGCAGTGGGCTGGGGCTTATGAACACTGAAGCTTTCTTT	CASSGLGLMNTEAFF
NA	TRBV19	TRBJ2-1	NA	TGTGCCAGTAGTAAGCGGGTTGAGTCCGCTAGCAATGAGCAGTTCTTC	CASSKRVESASNEQFF
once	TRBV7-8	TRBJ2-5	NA	TGTGCCAGCAGCTTAGCGGGGGGGCCAGAGACCCAGTACTTC	CASSLAGGPETQYF
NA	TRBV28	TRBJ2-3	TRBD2	TGTGCCAGCAGTTTAAAGGGAGGGGATACGCAGTATTTT	CASSLKGGDTQYF
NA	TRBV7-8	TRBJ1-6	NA	TGTGCCAGCAGCCCACCAACAGGGAAAAATTCACCCCTCCACTTT	CASSPPTGKNSPLHF
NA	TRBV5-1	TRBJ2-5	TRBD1	TGCGCCAGCAGCTCGGCCGGGACAGAAGAGACCCAGTACTTC	CASSSAGTEETQYF